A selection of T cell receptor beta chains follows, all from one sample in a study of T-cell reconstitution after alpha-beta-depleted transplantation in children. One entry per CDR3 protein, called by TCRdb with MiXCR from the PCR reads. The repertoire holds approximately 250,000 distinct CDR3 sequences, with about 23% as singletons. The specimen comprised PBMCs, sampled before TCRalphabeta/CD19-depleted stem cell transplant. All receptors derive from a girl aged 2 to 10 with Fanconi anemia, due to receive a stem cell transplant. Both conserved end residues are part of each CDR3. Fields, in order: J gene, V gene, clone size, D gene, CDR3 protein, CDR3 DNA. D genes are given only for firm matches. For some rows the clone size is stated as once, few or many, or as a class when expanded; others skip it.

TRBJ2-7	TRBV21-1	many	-	CASSKDWGALTYEQYF	TGTGCCAGCAGCAAAGACTGGGGGGCCCTAACCTACGAGCAGTACTTC
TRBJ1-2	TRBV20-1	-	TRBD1	CSARAGGGYGYTF	TGCAGTGCTAGGGCAGGGGGCGGCTATGGCTACACCTTC
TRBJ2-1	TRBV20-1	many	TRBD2	CSAISGTSPYNEQFF	TGCAGTGCTATTTCCGGGACTAGCCCCTACAATGAGCAGTTCTTC
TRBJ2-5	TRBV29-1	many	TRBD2	CSVAGLAETQYF	TGCAGCGTTGCGGGACTAGCGGAGACCCAGTACTTC
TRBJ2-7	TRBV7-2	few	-	CATRISYEQYF	TGTGCCACCAGAATCTCCTACGAGCAGTACTTC
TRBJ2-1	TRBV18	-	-	CASSLTQTSYNEQFF	TGTGCCAGCTCACTAACTCAAACCTCCTACAATGAGCAGTTCTTC
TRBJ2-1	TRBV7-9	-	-	CASSLGSGQPYNEQFF	TGTGCCAGCAGCTTAGGAAGCGGCCAGCCCTACAATGAGCAGTTCTTC
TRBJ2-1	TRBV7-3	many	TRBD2	CASSLMGLAGDNEQFF	TGTGCCAGCAGCTTAATGGGGCTAGCGGGGGACAATGAGCAGTTCTTC
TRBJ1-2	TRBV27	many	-	CATQANYGYTF	TGTGCCACTCAGGCAAACTATGGCTACACCTTC
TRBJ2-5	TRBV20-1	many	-	CSAKRRQETQYF	TGCAGTGCTAAGCGACGCCAAGAGACCCAGTACTTC
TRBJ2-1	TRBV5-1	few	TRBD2	CASSWTSGSDEQFF	TGCGCCAGCAGCTGGACTAGCGGGAGTGATGAGCAGTTCTTC
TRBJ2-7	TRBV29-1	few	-	CSVEDGVKEYEQYF	TGCAGCGTTGAAGATGGGGTCAAGGAGTACGAGCAGTACTTC
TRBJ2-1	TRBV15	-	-	CATSREQGYLNEQFF	TGTGCCACCAGCAGAGAGCAGGGTTACCTCAATGAGCAGTTCTTC
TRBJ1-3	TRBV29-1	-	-	CSVVARAGNTIYF	TGCAGCGTTGTAGCGAGGGCTGGAAACACCATATATTTT
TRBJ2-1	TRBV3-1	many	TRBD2	CASSRRTSINEQFF	TGTGCCAGCAGCCGTCGGACTAGCATCAATGAGCAGTTCTTC
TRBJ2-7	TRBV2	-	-	CASAQGDSYEQYF	TGTGCCAGCGCCCAGGGAGACTCCTACGAGCAGTACTTC
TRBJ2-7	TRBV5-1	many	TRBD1	CASSSRQGTPYEQYF	TGCGCCAGCAGCTCCAGACAGGGAACCCCCTACGAGCAGTACTTC